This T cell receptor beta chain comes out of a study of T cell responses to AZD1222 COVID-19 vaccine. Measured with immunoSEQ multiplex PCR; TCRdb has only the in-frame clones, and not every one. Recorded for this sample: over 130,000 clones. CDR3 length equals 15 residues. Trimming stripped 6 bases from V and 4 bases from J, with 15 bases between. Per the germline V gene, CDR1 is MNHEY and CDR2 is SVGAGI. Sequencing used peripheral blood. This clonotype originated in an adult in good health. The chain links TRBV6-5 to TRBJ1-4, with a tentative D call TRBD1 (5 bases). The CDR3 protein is CASSKRGTHNEKLFF. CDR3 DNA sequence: TGTGCCAGCAGCAAACGGGGGACCCATAATGAAAAACTGTTTTTT.